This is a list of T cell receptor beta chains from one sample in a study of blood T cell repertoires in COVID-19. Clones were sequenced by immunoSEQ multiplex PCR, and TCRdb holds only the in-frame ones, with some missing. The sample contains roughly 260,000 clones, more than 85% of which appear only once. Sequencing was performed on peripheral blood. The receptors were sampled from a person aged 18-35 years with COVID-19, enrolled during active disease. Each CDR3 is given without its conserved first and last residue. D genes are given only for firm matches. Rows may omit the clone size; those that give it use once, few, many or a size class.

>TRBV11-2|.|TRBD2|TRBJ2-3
ASSQIAGKQY
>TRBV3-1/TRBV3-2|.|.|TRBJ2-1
ASSQAGKGEQF
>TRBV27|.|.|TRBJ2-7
ASRGAGSGIYEQY
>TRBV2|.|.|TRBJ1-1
ASSSDSSLGNTEAF
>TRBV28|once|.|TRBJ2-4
ASSLYTGQAPKNIQY
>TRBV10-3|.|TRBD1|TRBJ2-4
AISERGLQNIQY
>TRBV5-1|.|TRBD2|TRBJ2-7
ASSSPGLADEQY
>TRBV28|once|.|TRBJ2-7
ASSLRFRGNYEQY
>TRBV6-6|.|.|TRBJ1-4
ASRVTVATNEKLF
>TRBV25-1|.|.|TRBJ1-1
ASSTAGRLGIEAF
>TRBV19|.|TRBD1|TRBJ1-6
ASTTGGAGGSPLH
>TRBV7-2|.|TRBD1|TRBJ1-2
ASSLGTGRSGYT
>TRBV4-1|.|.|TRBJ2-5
ASSPGWGLQETQY
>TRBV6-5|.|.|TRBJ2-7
ASRHRDSFGYEQY
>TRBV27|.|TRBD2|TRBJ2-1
ASSLAGDNEQF
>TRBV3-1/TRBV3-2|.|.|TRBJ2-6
ASSQGSSSGANVLT
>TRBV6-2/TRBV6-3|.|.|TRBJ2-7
ASSSREMDEQY
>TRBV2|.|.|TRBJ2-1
ASTVELAAEQF
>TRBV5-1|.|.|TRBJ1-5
ASSLAAGGDQPQH
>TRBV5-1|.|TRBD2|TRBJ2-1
ASSTPTGTSGTPAYNEQF
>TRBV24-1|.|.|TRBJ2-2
ATSDPDKPGELF
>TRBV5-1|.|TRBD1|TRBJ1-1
ASSLVGGALAEAF
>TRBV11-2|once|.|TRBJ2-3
ASSLVNSDTQY
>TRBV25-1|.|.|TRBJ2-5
ASSEPQETQY
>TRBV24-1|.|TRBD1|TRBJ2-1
ATSEHGQAHYNEQF
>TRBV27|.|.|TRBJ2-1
ASRTGLAEQF
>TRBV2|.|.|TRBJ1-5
ASNRDNNQPQH
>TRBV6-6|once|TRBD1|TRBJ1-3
ASSLTGSGNTIY
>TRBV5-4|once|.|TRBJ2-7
ASSFGKSSYEQY
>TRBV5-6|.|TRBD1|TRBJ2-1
ASSGGTGEAVSSYNEQF
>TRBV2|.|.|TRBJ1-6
ASSDFLGVSPLH